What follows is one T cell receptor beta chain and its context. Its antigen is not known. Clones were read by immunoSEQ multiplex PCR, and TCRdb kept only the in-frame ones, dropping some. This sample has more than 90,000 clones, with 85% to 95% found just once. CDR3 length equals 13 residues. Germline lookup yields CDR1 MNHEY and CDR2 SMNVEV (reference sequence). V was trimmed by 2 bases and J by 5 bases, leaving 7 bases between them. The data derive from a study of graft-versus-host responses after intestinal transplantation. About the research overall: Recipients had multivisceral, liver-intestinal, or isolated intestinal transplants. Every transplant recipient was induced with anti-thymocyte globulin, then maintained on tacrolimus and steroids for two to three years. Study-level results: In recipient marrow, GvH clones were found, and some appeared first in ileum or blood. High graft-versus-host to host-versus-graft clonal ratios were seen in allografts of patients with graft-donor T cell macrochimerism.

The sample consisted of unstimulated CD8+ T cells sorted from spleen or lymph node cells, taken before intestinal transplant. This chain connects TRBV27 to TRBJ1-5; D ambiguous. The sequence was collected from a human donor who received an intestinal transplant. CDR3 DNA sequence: TGTGCCAGCAGTTTAGCGGGAGATCAGCCCCAGCATTTT. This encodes CASSLAGDQPQHF.